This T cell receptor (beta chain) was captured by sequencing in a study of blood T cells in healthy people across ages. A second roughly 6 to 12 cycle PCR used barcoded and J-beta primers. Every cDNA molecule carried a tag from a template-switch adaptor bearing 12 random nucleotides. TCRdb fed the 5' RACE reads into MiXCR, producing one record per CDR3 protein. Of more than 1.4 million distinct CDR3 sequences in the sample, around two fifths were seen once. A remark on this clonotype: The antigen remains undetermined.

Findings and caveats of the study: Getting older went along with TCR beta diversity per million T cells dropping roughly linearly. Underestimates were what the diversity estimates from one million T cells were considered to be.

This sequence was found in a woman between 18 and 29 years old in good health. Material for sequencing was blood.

The CDR3 region is CSAGTGELFF. The CDR3 DNA reads as TGCAGTGCTGGCACCGGGGAGCTGTTTTTT. This chain uses TRBV20-1 with TRBJ2-2; D not resolved. V was shortened by 5 bases and J by 4 bases, with 2 bases between the two germline ends. CDR3 length: 10 residues. Germline-derived CDR1 and CDR2 are DFQATT and SNEGSKA (reference sequence).